These 17 T cell receptor beta chains share one sample of origin, sequenced in a study of cytomegalovirus exposure and HLA in healthy donors. PCR employed 60 Vbeta and 13 Jbeta primers. Clones were read by immunoSEQ multiplex PCR, and TCRdb kept only the in-frame ones, dropping some. The table includes over 150,000 clones, less than 85% detected once. Source material: PBMCs. The receptors shown here come from a man between 40 and 49 years old in good health and CMV-seronegative.

This clone was found a few times. The V gene is TRBV6-5, the J gene TRBJ1-1; tentative D call: TRBD1 (6 bases). The CDR3 has 13 residues. Deletions cut 6 bases from V and 6 bases from J, with 14 bases between. Germline CDR1 and CDR2: MNHEY and SVGAGI. The CDR3 region has the DNA TGTGCCAGCAGGCCAGGGGAGTCCGCTGAAGCTTTCTTT. Encoded protein: CASRPGESAEAFF.

V and J are TRBV7-6 and TRBJ1-5; D gene uncertain. The V end was cut by 4 bases, the J end by 1 base, with 14 bases between. The CDR3 runs to 16 residues. Per germline, CDR1 SGHVS and CDR2 FNYEAQ. CDR3 region: CASSYPTLRSNQPQHF. CDR3 bases: TGTGCCAGCAGCTACCCGACGCTGAGGAGCAATCAGCCCCAGCATTTT.

The chain uses TRBV2 and TRBJ2-7; a possible D gene is TRBD1 (6 bases). CDR1 is SNHLY and CDR2 is FYNNEI in the germline V gene. This CDR3 spans 14 amino acids. Trimming removed 3 bases at V and 3 bases at J, with 12 bases between. CDR3 sequence reads: CASSEGTTFYEQYF. For the CDR3, the DNA is TGTGCCAGCAGTGAGGGGACAACTTTCTACGAGCAGTACTTC.

This chain connects TRBV2 to TRBJ2-1; TRBD2 matches at 9 bases. Germline loops: CDR1 SNHLY, CDR2 FYNNEI. This CDR3 region has 16 residues. V lost 3 bases to trimming and J lost 9 bases; unmatched junction nucleotides: 12. The CDR3 protein is CASSDGAGGPTAEQFF. The CDR3 DNA reads TGTGCCAGCAGTGACGGGGCGGGGGGGCCCACGGCTGAGCAGTTCTTC. Variable domain in full (rest from reference TRBV2 and TRBJ2-1): EPEVTQTPSHQVTQMGQEVILRCVPISNHLYFYWYRQILGQKVEFLVSFYNNEISEKSEIFDDQFSVERPDGSNFTLKIRSTKLEDSAMYFCASSDGAGGPTAEQFFGPGTRLTVL.

V gene TRBV10-3 combines with J gene TRBJ1-3; D is perhaps TRBD1 (6 bases). The CDR3 runs to 15 residues. The germline V gene encodes CDR1 ENHRY and CDR2 SYGVKD. V lost 9 bases and J lost 0, with 15 bases in between. Here the CDR3 DNA reads TGTGCCATTAGAGGGGGGGGACTCTCTGGAAACACCATATATTTT. Encoded protein: CAIRGGGLSGNTIYF.

This chain links TRBV10-3 with TRBJ2-5; the match to TRBD2 covers 15 bases. The V and J ends lost 6 bases and 0 bases, in that order; junction bases with no gene match: 5. This CDR3 has 17 amino acids. The V gene's germline CDR1 is ENHRY and CDR2 SYGVKD. The CDR3 nucleotides read TGTGCCATCAGCGGGACTAGCGGGGGGCTAAACCAAGAGACCCAGTACTTC. Translated, it gives CAISGTSGGLNQETQYF.

The genes are TRBV7-6 and TRBJ2-7; TRBD2 aligns across 8 bases. The germline CDR1 and CDR2 sequences are SGHVS and FNYEAQ. J was trimmed by 7 bases and V by 3 bases; bases with no gene match: 8. This CDR3 has 14 amino acids. CDR3 bases: TGTGCCAGCAGCTTGAACGGGGGGGCTGGAGAGCAGTACTTC. The encoded protein is CASSLNGGAGEQYF. Looking up the rest from reference TRBV7-6 and TRBJ2-7 gives the full variable domain: GAGVSQSPRYKVTKRGQDVALRCDPISGHVSLYWYRQALGQGPEFLTYFNYEAQQDKSGLPNDRFSAERPEGSISTLTIQRTEQRDSAMYRCASSLNGGAGEQYFGPGTRLTVT.

This clone was detected only a few times. The rearrangement links TRBV30 to TRBJ2-7, with 7 bases lining up with TRBD1. V was pared by 2 bases and J by 2 bases, with 6 bases of the junction left unmatched. Germline V gives CDR1 GTSNPN, CDR2 SVGIG (reference sequence). CDR3 length equals 14 residues. The CDR3 loop is CAWSPTGVPYEQYF. The DNA of the CDR3 is TGTGCCTGGAGTCCTACAGGGGTACCCTACGAGCAGTACTTC.

The genes are TRBV4-3 and TRBJ2-5; 7 nucleotides match TRBD1. Germline CDR1 LGHNA, CDR2 YSLEER. The CDR3 spans 15 residues. Trimming removed 0 bases from V and 4 bases from J; junction bases left unmatched: 5. CDR3 nucleotide sequence: TGCGCCAGCAGCCAAGATCGCTACAGGGGAGAGACCCAGTACTTC. Protein product: CASSQDRYRGETQYF.

V gene TRBV5-1 combines with J gene TRBJ2-5; 7 bases line up with TRBD1. The J call may be in error: the DNA end matches TRBJ2-7 better. CDR3 length equals 13 residues. In germline, CDR1 is SGHRS, CDR2 YFSETQ. The CDR3 is CASHQGVGYEQYF. In DNA, the CDR3 is TGCGCCAGCCACCAGGGGGTTGGTTACGAGCAGTACTTC.

This chain uses TRBV10-3 with TRBJ1-5; D not certain. There are 15 residues in the CDR3. CDR1 and CDR2 from the germline V gene are ENHRY and SYGVKD. Trimming took off 4 bases at V and 3 bases at J, with 13 bases between the two ends. This CDR3 is CAISASLDSNQPQHF. CDR3 DNA sequence: TGTGCCATCAGTGCCTCGTTAGATTCCAATCAGCCCCAGCATTTT.

This chain joins TRBV9 and TRBJ1-1; D is perhaps TRBD1 (6 bases). V shed 0 bases and J shed 4 bases, with 10 bases lying between them. The V gene's germline CDR1 is SGDLS and CDR2 YYNGEE. The CDR3 contains 14 residues. CDR3 coding DNA: TGTGCCAGCAGCGTAGGTGGGACAAGCACTGAAGCTTTCTTT. It is translated as CASSVGGTSTEAFF.

The gene calls are TRBV6-6 and TRBJ2-1, with 7 bases aligning to TRBD1. CDR1 is MNHNY and CDR2 is SVGAGI in the germline V gene (reference sequence). The CDR3 consists of 15 residues. Trimming took 2 bases from V and 3 from J; bases not matched to a gene: 4. This CDR3 reads CASSYTGQFYNEQFF. The CDR3 DNA follows: TGTGCCAGCAGTTACACGGGACAGTTCTACAATGAGCAGTTCTTC.

The chain uses TRBV6-4 and TRBJ1-2; TRBD1 agrees at 9 bases. Germline loops: CDR1 MRHNA, CDR2 SNTAGT. The CDR3 sequence is 14 residues long. V gave up 6 bases and J gave up 4 bases; unmatched junction bases: 6. This CDR3 reads CASRAGQGIYGYTF. Written as DNA, the CDR3 is TGTGCCAGCAGAGCGGGACAGGGAATCTATGGCTACACCTTC.

This chain links TRBV7-8 with TRBJ2-5; a possible D gene is TRBD1 (5 bases). Looked up from germline, CDR1 is SGHVS and CDR2 is FQNEAQ. Trimming removed 0 bases from V and 6 bases from J, with 14 bases in between. This CDR3 is built from 15 residues. In DNA, the CDR3 is TGTGCCAGCAGCTTAGCGCACCAGGGAAAGCAGACCCAGTACTTC. Its protein is CASSLAHQGKQTQYF.

This clone was counted only a few times. The chain combines TRBV4-2 with TRBJ2-5; 11 nucleotides align to TRBD2. With V trimmed by 0 bases and J by 4 bases, 13 bases remained unmatched. The CDR3 contains 19 residues. The germline CDR1 and CDR2 sequences are LGHNA and YNFKEQ. CDR3 nucleotide sequence: TGTGCCAGCAGCCAAGATCAGCGCGTGTTTAGCGGGGGGGCAGAGACCCAGTACTTC. Translated, it gives CASSQDQRVFSGGAETQYF.

The chain links TRBV2 to TRBJ2-3; D remains unclear. Trimming took 0 bases from V and 7 from J, leaving 5 bases between them. Germline V gene lookup returns CDR1 SNHLY and CDR2 FYNNEI. CDR3 length equals 12 residues. The CDR3 region is CASSEAAYTQYF. The DNA for the CDR3 is TGTGCCAGCAGTGAAGCAGCTTATACGCAGTATTTT.